These 24 T cell receptor beta chains came from one sample sequenced in a study of T-cell reconstitution after alpha-beta-depleted transplantation in children. Unique molecular identifiers featured in how the TCRbeta library was prepared. TCRdb ran MiXCR on the PCR reads and lists one entry per CDR3 protein. This table has 130,000 to 150,000 distinct CDR3 sequences, 7.5% to 9% appearing once. The source material was PBMCs, mostly from graft donor cells, sampled 180 days after TCRalphabeta/CD19-depleted stem cell transplant. Every receptor here comes from a female patient aged 2 to 10 who had a stem cell transplant for congenital amegakaryocytic thrombocytopenia, so the T cells may come from the graft donor.

This clonotype was counted only a few times. The V call is TRBV7-9, the J call TRBJ2-5, with TRBD2 identical over 16 bases. The CDR3 runs to 17 residues. The ends lost 3 bases at V and 5 bases at J; junction bases unmatched: 6. Germline V gene data show CDR1 as SEHNR and CDR2 as FQNEAQ (reference sequence). In nucleotides, the CDR3 is TGTGCCAGCAGCTTGGGACTAGCGGGAGGGGTGATGGAGACCCAGTACTTC. Amino acids: CASSLGLAGGVMETQYF.

This clonotype has a count of ten or more. This sequence joins TRBV7-9 and TRBJ1-1; D gene ambiguous. Looked up from germline, CDR1 is SEHNR and CDR2 is FQNEAQ (reference sequence). The germline V and J ends were trimmed by 5 bases and 3 bases, with 10 bases remaining between them. This CDR3 contains 13 residues. The CDR3 protein is CASSPWRDTEAFF. In DNA form, the CDR3 reads TGTGCCAGCAGCCCTTGGAGGGACACTGAAGCTTTCTTT.

This clonotype was picked up a small number of times. The J gene is TRBJ1-3, the V gene TRBV5-6; D is uncertain. V was pared by 5 bases and J by 4 bases, with 13 bases between. Germline CDR1 reads SGHDT; CDR2 reads YYEEEE. This CDR3 comprises 14 residues. The CDR3 reads CASSRSVRGNTIYF. The CDR3 bases are TGTGCCAGCAGTCGTAGCGTCAGGGGAAACACCATATATTTT.

This clonotype was counted a few times. The CDR3 region is CASSGLAGPYNEQFF. The CDR3 DNA reads TGTGCCAGCAGCGGGCTAGCGGGGCCCTACAATGAGCAGTTCTTC. The gene calls are TRBV2 and TRBJ2-1; 9 bases match TRBD2. The CDR3 length is 15 residues. The trim removed 6 bases at V and 2 bases at J, leaving 5 bases unmatched. CDR1 is SNHLY and CDR2 is FYNNEI in the germline V gene.

The table lists this clonotype with many counts. The chain carries TRBV12-3 or TRBV12-4 and TRBJ1-2; maybe TRBD1 (6 bases). This CDR3 spans 14 amino acids. Trimming cost V 6 bases and J 3 bases, with 14 bases left between them. CDR3 sequence reads: CASRLREGDYGYTF. The CDR3 region has the DNA TGTGCCAGCAGACTCAGGGAGGGGGACTATGGCTACACCTTC.

This clonotype was recorded many times. The chain is built from TRBV12-3 or TRBV12-4 and TRBJ2-4; maybe TRBD1 (5 bases). The V and J ends lost 6 bases and 0 bases respectively, with 15 bases between them. The CDR3 is 16 amino acids. CDR3 sequence: CASRPSGRKAKNIQYF. Written as DNA, the CDR3 is TGTGCCAGCAGACCTTCAGGGCGGAAAGCCAAAAACATTCAGTACTTC.

The genes are TRBV5-1 and TRBJ2-1, with TRBD2 matching over 10 bases. The CDR3 loop spans 18 amino acids. J gave up 5 bases and V 1 base, and 12 bases lay outside the gene matches. Germline V gene data show CDR1 as SGHRS and CDR2 as YFSETQ. The CDR3 coding sequence is TGCGCCAGCAGCTTGAACACACTAGCGGGGTGGCCCGACAATGAGCAGTTCTTC. Protein sequence: CASSLNTLAGWPDNEQFF.

This clonotype was counted only a few times. The chain combines TRBV20-1 with TRBJ2-2; 9 nucleotides match TRBD1. Germline V gene lookup returns CDR1 DFQATT and CDR2 SNEGSKA (reference sequence). The CDR3 runs 13 residues. V was clipped by 8 bases and J by 5 bases; unmatched bases: 6. CDR3 DNA sequence: TGCAGTCTAGCCGGACAGGGGACCGGGGAGCTGTTTTTT. Its translation: CSLAGQGTGELFF.

Ten or more counts support this clonotype. The chain couples TRBV10-3 to TRBJ2-7; 11 bases fit TRBD2. Germline-derived CDR1 and CDR2 are ENHRY and SYGVKD. V lost 5 bases and J lost 4; bases outside the gene matches: 10. The CDR3 is 16 amino acids. The CDR3 nucleotides are TGTGCCATCAGTAGCCCTACTAGCGGGAGTCGGTACGAGCAGTACTTC. This codes for CAISSPTSGSRYEQYF.

In this sample, this clonotype is medium-sized. The rearrangement joins TRBV4-2 to TRBJ2-7; 9 nucleotides line up with TRBD2. With 0 bases clipped from V and 3 bases from J, the junction kept 6 bases outside the gene matches. CDR1 is LGHNA, CDR2 YNFKEQ, per germline. The CDR3 is 16 residues long. The CDR3 DNA follows: TGTGCCAGCAGCCAAGATCCGGCGGGGGGGGACTACGAGCAGTACTTC. Translated, it gives CASSQDPAGGDYEQYF.

This clonotype was seen many times. The chain carries TRBV7-6 and TRBJ2-3; D perhaps matches TRBD2 (6 bases). V was trimmed by 5 bases and J by 0 bases, leaving 15 bases between them. Germline CDR1 reads SGHVS; CDR2 reads FNYEAQ. The CDR3 consists of 16 residues. In nucleotides, the CDR3 is TGTGCCAGCAGCCTAGGAGGGTATACTAGCACAGATACGCAGTATTTT. Protein: CASSLGGYTSTDTQYF.

This clonotype was seen repeatedly, ten times or more. The rearrangement joins TRBV27 to TRBJ1-1; D unclear. The V end lost 6 bases, the J end lost 4 bases, and 15 bases lay between the germline ends. CDR1 and CDR2 (germline): MNHEY, SMNVEV (reference sequence). The CDR3 extends over 14 amino acids. The CDR3 loop is CASSKHRGGTEAFF. The CDR3, as DNA: TGTGCCAGCAGCAAGCACCGGGGTGGCACTGAAGCTTTCTTT.

This chain joins TRBV10-3 and TRBJ2-7, with TRBD2 identical over 8 bases. Trimming took 0 bases from V and 4 from J; bases not matched to a gene: 8. Germline lookup yields CDR1 ENHRY and CDR2 SYGVKD. The CDR3 covers 16 residues. CDR3 sequence reads: CAISESSGNLGYEQYF. CDR3 DNA sequence: TGTGCCATCAGTGAGTCTAGCGGGAACTTGGGATACGAGCAGTACTTC.

The gene calls are TRBV5-1 and TRBJ2-7, with 7 nucleotides matching TRBD1. Germline lookup yields CDR1 SGHRS and CDR2 YFSETQ. Trimming removed 1 base from V and 6 bases from J; junction bases left unmatched: 10. The CDR3 consists of 15 residues. CDR3 nucleotide sequence: TGCGCCAGCAGCTTGAGTCCGACAGGGTCGTTCGAGCAGTACTTC. Protein sequence: CASSLSPTGSFEQYF.

There are many counts of this clonotype. J is TRBJ2-1 and V is TRBV5-1; D call uncertain. The germline V gene encodes CDR1 SGHRS and CDR2 YFSETQ. The CDR3 has 15 amino acids. The V end was cut by 4 bases, the J end by 0 bases, with 11 bases between. The CDR3 sequence: CASSPVLSSYNEQFF. The CDR3, as DNA: TGCGCCAGCAGCCCGGTCCTTAGCTCCTACAATGAGCAGTTCTTC.

This clonotype was seen more than once but under ten times. J is TRBJ2-2 and V is TRBV28; 8 nucleotides agree with TRBD1. CDR1 and CDR2 (germline): MDHEN, SYDVKM. The CDR3 sequence is 16 residues long. Trimming took 6 bases from V and 1 from J; bases not matched to a gene: 7. This CDR3 reads CASRAFGTGNTGELFF. CDR3 coding DNA: TGTGCCAGCAGGGCTTTTGGGACAGGGAACACCGGGGAGCTGTTTTTT.

This clonotype was counted a few times. The J gene is TRBJ1-3, the V gene TRBV18; D uncertain. CDR3 length equals 17 residues. Per germline, CDR1 KGHSH and CDR2 LQKENI. Trimming removed 3 bases from V and 0 bases from J, with 15 bases in between. In nucleotides, the CDR3 is TGTGCCAGCTCACCTTCCGGCAGGCCAGCCTCTGGAAACACCATATATTTT. This gives the protein CASSPSGRPASGNTIYF.

J is TRBJ1-2 and V is TRBV12-3 or TRBV12-4; the D is unclear. The CDR3 extends over 13 amino acids. The V end lost 1 base, the J end lost 7 bases, and 10 bases lay between the germline ends. CDR3 loop: CASSLGLGSGYTF. The CDR3 DNA follows: TGTGCCAGCAGTTTAGGGTTAGGTTCTGGCTACACCTTC.

This clonotype appeared many times. The gene calls are TRBV29-1 and TRBJ2-5; D uncertain. Germline V gene lookup returns CDR1 SQVTM and CDR2 ANQGSEA. V was cut by 7 bases and J by 0 bases, with 6 bases left in between. This CDR3 region has 11 residues. The chain's CDR3 is CSAEYQETQYF. The CDR3 DNA reads as TGCAGCGCAGAGTACCAAGAGACCCAGTACTTC.

There are a few counts of this clonotype. V gene TRBV3-1 combines with J gene TRBJ2-1; a possible D gene is TRBD2 (5 bases). The germline V gene has CDR1 LGHDT and CDR2 YNNKEL (reference sequence). V lost 0 bases to trimming and J lost 9 bases, with 6 bases between them. CDR3 length equals 12 residues. This CDR3 reads CASSQDRGEQFF. CDR3 sequence (DNA): TGTGCCAGCAGCCAAGATCGGGGTGAGCAGTTCTTC.

The table lists this clonotype with many counts. This chain uses TRBV11-2 with TRBJ2-1; a weak D match, TRBD2 (5 bases). Trimming removed 5 bases from V and 6 bases from J, with 14 bases in between. This CDR3 has 14 amino acids. The germline gives CDR1 SGHAT, CDR2 FQNNGV. The CDR3 here is CASSAWEPGNEQFF. The CDR3 DNA is TGTGCCAGCAGCGCCTGGGAGCCCGGCAATGAGCAGTTCTTC.

This clonotype appeared a few times. The chain uses TRBV20-1 and TRBJ2-2; 10 nucleotides line up with TRBD2. The trim removed 4 bases at V and 1 base at J, leaving 0 bases unmatched. The CDR3 runs to 14 residues. Germline CDR1 and CDR2: DFQATT and SNEGSKA (reference sequence). CDR3 in amino acids: CSAKRGGNTGELFF. CDR3 nucleotides: TGCAGTGCTAAGCGGGGGGGGAACACCGGGGAGCTGTTTTTT.

A few counts support this clonotype. The J gene is TRBJ1-1, the V gene TRBV28; no reliable D call. V was trimmed by 3 bases and J by 8 bases, leaving 7 bases between them. CDR1 and CDR2 from the germline V gene are MDHEN and SYDVKM. The CDR3 is 11 amino acids. CDR3 residues: CASSFSSEAFF. In DNA form, the CDR3 reads TGTGCCAGCAGTTTCTCAAGCGAAGCTTTCTTT.

This clonotype was counted many times. The gene calls are TRBV5-6 and TRBJ2-1; D may match TRBD1 or TRBD2 (6 bases each). CDR1 and CDR2 from the germline V gene are SGHDT and YYEEEE. CDR3 size: 17 residues. Trimming left V 4 bases short and J 1 base short, with 18 bases between. For the CDR3, the DNA is TGTGCCAGCAGCAGGGGGACTTACAGGATTTCCTACAATGAGCAGTTCTTC. It is translated as CASSRGTYRISYNEQFF.